This entry describes one TCR beta chain. Antigen: not known. The CDR3 has 14 amino acids. Germline CDR1 is SEHNR and CDR2 is FQNEAQ (reference sequence). UMI-tagged TRB cDNA libraries were built via 5' RACE. Using the 5' RACE reads, TCRdb records one entry per CDR3 protein without DNA. The listing contains about 70,000 distinct CDR3 sequences. The data were taken from a study of CXCR3-negative and CXCR3-positive naive CD8 T cells. Each CD8+ T cell subset was sorted in triplicate, some 270,000 cells each. CD45RO-CCR7+CD27+CD95- defined naive CD8+ T cells. Study conclusions and caveats: Researchers report that CXCR3-positive naive cells carry more hydrophobic TRB CDR3s than CXCR3-negative naive cells.

Material for sequencing was naive CXCR3+ CD8+ T cells from blood. Subset here: CD45RO-CCR7+CD27+CD95- naive CD8+ T cells expressing CXCR3 (TNR3+). The chain recombines TRBV7-9 with TRBJ2-7. The sequence was obtained from a human donor in good health. Some clones in this sample may be carry-over from other donors' samples. The CDR3 spells CASSYTGRTYEQYF.